Below are 23 T cell receptor beta chains sequenced from a single sample in a study of T cell clonotyping in hematopoietic cell transplantation. Produced via immunoSEQ multiplex PCR; TCRdb's table is partial and in-frame only. This sample has under 15,000 clones, with about 86% found just once. The source was PBMCs, collected 100 days after allogeneic stem cell transplant. These receptors came from a female patient in her thirties or forties who had an allogeneic stem cell transplant from a related donor, so T cells may come from the graft donor. Some clones in this sample may be carry-over from other donors' samples.

The chain uses TRBV10-3 and TRBJ2-5; possibly TRBD1 for D (6 bases). Gene TRBJ2-7 matches the end of the DNA better, so the J call may be wrong. Germline V gives CDR1 ENHRY, CDR2 SYGVKD. There are 14 residues in the CDR3. In DNA form, the CDR3 reads TGTGCCATCAGTGAGGGGGGCAGAACCTACGAGCAGTACTTC. Translation gives CAISEGGRTYEQYF.

This clone appeared a single time. The chain links TRBV28 to TRBJ2-1; weak D call: TRBD1 (6 bases). The V end was cut by 2 bases, the J end by 2 bases, with 10 bases between. Germline V lookup: CDR1 MDHEN, CDR2 SYDVKM. The CDR3 loop spans 15 amino acids. The CDR3 nucleotides are TGTGCCAGCAGTTTACCCCCAGGGGCCTACAATGAGCAGTTCTTC. It is translated as CASSLPPGAYNEQFF.

The V gene is TRBV4-1, the J gene TRBJ2-7, with D perhaps TRBD2 (5 bases). This CDR3 is 16 amino acids long. The germline CDR1 and CDR2 sequences are MGHRA and YSYEKL. The V and J ends lost 0 bases and 2 bases respectively, with 14 bases between them. The DNA for the CDR3 is TGCGCCAGCAGCCAAGATCTAGAGGGTTTTACCTACGAGCAGTACTTC. Its translation is CASSQDLEGFTYEQYF.

Notes on this clone: One end of the junction fails to match germline, which may point to a read error. The sample holds other DNA sequences that translate to the same CDR3. The chain recombines TRBV30 with TRBJ1-1, with D unresolved. There are 11 residues in the CDR3. The germline gives CDR1 GTSNPN, CDR2 SVGIG (reference sequence). The CDR3 bases are TGTGCCTGGTACCTGAACACTGAGGCTTTCTTT. It encodes CAWYLNTEAFF.

The CDR3 protein is CASSLRGDSPFGYTF. For the CDR3, the DNA is TGTGCCAGCAGTCTCAGGGGGGACAGCCCGTTTGGCTACACCTTC. V and J are TRBV6-5 and TRBJ1-2, with 7 bases that match TRBD1. V gave up 5 bases and J gave up 7 bases; unmatched junction bases: 13. Germline CDR1 is MNHEY and CDR2 is SVGAGI. This CDR3 has 15 amino acids.

In its sample, this clone was seen a few times. The rearrangement joins TRBV2 to TRBJ2-7; perhaps TRBD2 as D (5 bases). With 7 bases removed from V and 3 bases from J, the gap between germline ends came to 19 bases. The length of the CDR3 is 15 residues. The germline V gene has CDR1 SNHLY and CDR2 FYNNEI. In nucleotides, the CDR3 is TGTGCCAGCACGTTCGACCCGCGAGGAGGCTACGAGCAGTACTTC. This encodes CASTFDPRGGYEQYF.

The chain joins TRBV2 to TRBJ1-5, with a possible D match to TRBD1 (6 bases). The V and J ends lost 6 bases and 2 bases respectively, with 11 bases between them. Germline CDR1 is SNHLY and CDR2 is FYNNEI. This CDR3 spans 14 amino acids. The CDR3 spells CASRDRTGNQPQHF. The CDR3 bases are TGTGCCAGCAGGGACCGGACAGGCAATCAGCCCCAGCATTTT. Filled out from reference TRBV2 and TRBJ1-5, the complete variable domain reads EPEVTQTPSHQVTQMGQEVILRCVPISNHLYFYWYRQILGQKVEFLVSFYNNEISEKSEIFDDQFSVERPDGSNFTLKIRSTKLEDSAMYFCASRDRTGNQPQHFGDGTRLSIL.

The chain is built from TRBV28 and TRBJ2-3; a weak D match, TRBD2 (5 bases). The germline V gene encodes CDR1 MDHEN and CDR2 SYDVKM. The CDR3 is made up of 14 amino acids. Trimming took off 2 bases at V and 8 bases at J, with 14 bases between the two ends. The CDR3 DNA is TGTGCCAGCAGTTTAGGTCTAGCTGTTAGTACGCAGTATTTT. This codes for CASSLGLAVSTQYF.

V gene TRBV11-2 combines with J gene TRBJ2-7; 9 nucleotides line up with TRBD2. The germline CDR1 and CDR2 sequences are SGHAT and FQNNGV. The CDR3 extends over 16 amino acids. V gave up 0 bases and J gave up 1 base; unmatched junction bases: 4. CDR3 DNA sequence: TGTGCCAGCAGCTTAGAGGTAACTAGCGGGTCCTACGAGCAGTACTTC. It specifies CASSLEVTSGSYEQYF.

V gene TRBV6-1 combines with J gene TRBJ2-1; D is undetermined. The CDR3 sequence is 14 residues long. Germline values: CDR1 MNHNS, CDR2 SASEGT. Trimming pared 2 bases from V and 7 bases from J, leaving 12 bases between. The CDR3 coding sequence is TGTGCCAGCAGTGAAATTTGGTTTGGGAATGAGCAGTTCTTC. Amino acids: CASSEIWFGNEQFF.

The chain joins TRBV5-1 to TRBJ1-2, with D unclear. Germline loops: CDR1 SGHRS, CDR2 YFSETQ. Trimming cost V 6 bases and J 4 bases, with 4 bases left between them. This CDR3 contains 10 residues. For the CDR3, the DNA is TGCGCCAGCAACAGCTATGGCTACACCTTC. It codes for CASNSYGYTF.

The V call is TRBV11-2, the J call TRBJ1-5; D uncertain. The CDR3 is 13 amino acids. The V end was cut by 1 base, the J end by 7 bases, with 8 bases between. Germline assignment: CDR1 SGHAT and CDR2 FQNNGV. CDR3 sequence: CASSLGVGQPQHF. CDR3 nucleotide sequence: TGTGCCAGCAGCTTAGGAGTGGGACAGCCCCAGCATTTT.

The genes are TRBV5-6 and TRBJ2-7; possible D gene TRBD1, 6 bases. The CDR3 consists of 13 residues. Trimming shortened V by 2 bases and J by 6 bases, and 12 bases separated the two germline ends. CDR1 is SGHDT, CDR2 YYEEEE, per germline. The DNA for the CDR3 is TGTGCCAGCAGCTTTTGGGGGCTGGGCGAGCAGTACTTC. It encodes CASSFWGLGEQYF.

This clone appeared a single time. V usage is TRBV11-2 and J usage is TRBJ1-2; no clear D gene. The CDR3 is 11 amino acids. Germline CDR1 SGHAT, CDR2 FQNNGV. The V end lost 3 bases, the J end lost 8 bases, and 7 bases lay between the germline ends. In DNA form, the CDR3 reads TGTGCCAGCAGCTTGACAAGAGGCTACACCTTC. Translated, it gives CASSLTRGYTF.

The chain is built from TRBV6-1 and TRBJ1-2; D is unclear. Germline loops: CDR1 MNHNS, CDR2 SASEGT. Trimming took off 8 bases at V and 10 bases at J, with 14 bases between the two ends. CDR3 size: 11 residues. For the CDR3, the DNA is TGTGCCAGCCTGAAGCAGGAATACTACACCTTC. Protein product: CASLKQEYYTF.

The genes are TRBV6-5 and TRBJ1-5; D not certain. This CDR3 is built from 14 residues. Trimming left V 4 bases short and J 2 bases short, with 9 bases between. The V gene's germline CDR1 is MNHEY and CDR2 SVGAGI. CDR3 DNA: TGTGCCAGCAGTTTAAGCCCCCGCAATCAGCCCCAGCATTTT. Its translation: CASSLSPRNQPQHF.

The rearrangement links TRBV4-3 to TRBJ1-1; 8 bases align to TRBD1. This CDR3 is 14 amino acids long. The germline gives CDR1 LGHNA, CDR2 YSLEER. The ends lost 5 bases at V and 4 bases at J; junction bases unmatched: 6. For the CDR3, the DNA is TGCGCCAGCAGCAAGGACAGGGCCAGCACTGAAGCTTTCTTT. It codes for CASSKDRASTEAFF.

This clone was seen once. V and J are TRBV5-4 and TRBJ2-3; a possible D gene is TRBD1 (6 bases). In germline, CDR1 is SGHNT, CDR2 YYREEE (reference sequence). The CDR3 is 14 amino acids. The V end was cut by 0 bases, the J end by 6 bases, with 11 bases between. Here the CDR3 DNA reads TGTGCCAGCAGCTTGGTGTGGGGGCAGGATACGCAGTATTTT. Translating it yields CASSLVWGQDTQYF. The whole variable domain, filled in from reference TRBV5-4 and TRBJ2-3, reads ETGVTQSPTHLIKTRGQQVTLRCSSQSGHNTVSWYQQALGQGPQFIFQYYREEENGRGNFPPRFSGLQFPNYSSELNVNALELDDSALYLCASSLVWGQDTQYFGPGTRLTVL.

The V call is TRBV5-1, the J call TRBJ1-1; D not certain. The V gene's germline CDR1 is SGHRS and CDR2 YFSETQ. The germline V and J ends were trimmed by 0 bases and 1 base, with 7 bases remaining between them. CDR3 length: 14 amino acids. The CDR3, as DNA: TGCGCCAGCAGCTTGGACGGGGAGAACACTGAAGCTTTCTTT. Its protein product is CASSLDGENTEAFF.

This chain joins TRBV6-5 and TRBJ2-6; D call uncertain. V was cut by 0 bases and J by 1 base, with 7 bases left in between. The germline V gene has CDR1 MNHEY and CDR2 SVGAGI. The CDR3 extends over 16 amino acids. Here the CDR3 reads CASSYSMGSGANVLTF. CDR3 bases: TGTGCCAGCAGTTACTCTATGGGGTCTGGGGCCAACGTCCTGACTTTC.

V usage is TRBV2 and J usage is TRBJ1-1; TRBD1 matches at 9 bases. The V gene end was trimmed by 6 bases and the J gene end by 5 bases; junction bases not matched to a gene: 7. The CDR3 runs 14 residues. Germline lookup yields CDR1 SNHLY and CDR2 FYNNEI. In DNA form, the CDR3 reads TGTGCCAGCAGGATACAGGGGGCGAGAACTGAAGCTTTCTTT. This encodes CASRIQGARTEAFF. Supplemented by reference TRBV2 and TRBJ1-1, the full variable domain reads EPEVTQTPSHQVTQMGQEVILRCVPISNHLYFYWYRQILGQKVEFLVSFYNNEISEKSEIFDDQFSVERPDGSNFTLKIRSTKLEDSAMYFCASRIQGARTEAFFGQGTRLTVV.

The V call is TRBV2, the J call TRBJ1-5; D not resolved. The germline V gene has CDR1 SNHLY and CDR2 FYNNEI. The CDR3 consists of 13 residues. V dropped 4 bases and J dropped 3 bases, with 7 bases sitting between them. The CDR3 sequence is CASSGENNQPQHF. The CDR3 bases are TGTGCCAGCAGTGGGGAGAACAATCAGCCCCAGCATTTT.

This clone came up a few times. The chain combines TRBV10-3 with TRBJ2-7; D perhaps matches TRBD1 (6 bases). The length of the CDR3 is 13 residues. V lost 6 bases to trimming and J lost 4 bases, with 13 bases between them. Germline CDR1 reads ENHRY; CDR2 reads SYGVKD. The CDR3 bases are TGTGCCATCAGCCAACAGGGAGAGTACGAGCAGTACTTC. Residues: CAISQQGEYEQYF.